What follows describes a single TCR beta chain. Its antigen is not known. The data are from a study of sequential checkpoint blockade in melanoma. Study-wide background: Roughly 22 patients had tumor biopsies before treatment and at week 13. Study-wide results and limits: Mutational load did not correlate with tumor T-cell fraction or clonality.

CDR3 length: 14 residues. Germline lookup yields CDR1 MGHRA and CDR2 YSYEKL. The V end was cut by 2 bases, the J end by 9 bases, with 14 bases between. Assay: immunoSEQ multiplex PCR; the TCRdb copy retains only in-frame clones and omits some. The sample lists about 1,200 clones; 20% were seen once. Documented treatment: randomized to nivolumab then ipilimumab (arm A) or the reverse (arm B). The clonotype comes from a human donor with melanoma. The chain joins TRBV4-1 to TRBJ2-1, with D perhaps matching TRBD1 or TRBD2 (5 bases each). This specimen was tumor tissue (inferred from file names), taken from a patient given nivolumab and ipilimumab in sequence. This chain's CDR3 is CASSQWQRGGEQFF. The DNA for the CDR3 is TGCGCCAGCAGCCAATGGCAGAGGGGCGGTGAGCAGTTCTTC.